This T cell receptor (beta chain) stems from a study of cytomegalovirus exposure and HLA in healthy donors. Trimming removed 6 bases from V and 3 bases from J; junction bases left unmatched: 4. The CDR3 has 14 residues. In germline, CDR1 is MNHNY, CDR2 SVGAGI (reference sequence). A multiplex PCR was run with 60 Vbeta primers and 13 Jbeta primers. TCRdb keeps only in-frame clones here, not all; method: immunoSEQ multiplex PCR. Counted here are about 200,000 clones, 78% occurring once; the ten biggest clones make up 3% to 4.5%. Material: PBMCs. The source is a male donor in good health and CMV-seronegative. V gene TRBV6-6 combines with J gene TRBJ2-7, with 11 bases lining up with TRBD2. The CDR3, as DNA: TGTGCCAGCAGACCCGGGACTAGCGGCTACGAGCAGTACTTC. It translates to CASRPGTSGYEQYF.